This T cell receptor (beta chain) was sequenced for a study of cytomegalovirus exposure and HLA in healthy donors. With respect to this clone: Its antigen remains unidentified.

General observations from the study: Association of a missense DCLRE1C variant with TCR beta V- and J-gene trimming was reported in a later analysis.

Per germline, CDR1 SGHTA and CDR2 FQGNSA. V lost 3 bases and J lost 6; bases outside the gene matches: 13. CDR3 size: 16 residues. Researchers ran the PCR with 60 Vbeta and 13 Jbeta primers. The assay was immunoSEQ multiplex PCR, and TCRdb's table has in-frame clones only and misses some. The sample holds about 180,000 clones; approximately 80% are singletons and the top ten take approximately 1.2%. Sequencing used PBMCs. This sequence originates from a boy aged 2 to 10 in good health and CMV-seronegative. V is TRBV7-2 and J is TRBJ1-1, with 7 bases aligning to TRBD1. CDR3 in amino acids: CASSFSTGRSASEAFF. The DNA for the CDR3 is TGTGCCAGCAGCTTCTCGACAGGGCGGAGTGCGTCTGAAGCTTTCTTT.